Sequencing of this T cell receptor beta chain was carried out in a study of shared clonotypes between healthy human individuals. In the study overall: Per-donor plates numbered three CD4 naive, three CD4 memory, two CD8 naive and one CD8 memory. Study-wide results and limits: Memory subsets had estimated richness that was generally smaller than that of naive subsets. Limitation of the genetic and exposure-history diversity represented came from the few donors.

V lost 3 bases and J 0 bases, leaving 14 bases between the germline ends. The germline gives CDR1 SGDLS, CDR2 YYNGEE. This CDR3 comprises 16 residues. The repertoire was sequenced with immunoSEQ multiplex PCR; TCRdb's copy has only in-frame clones and lacks some. The sample contains roughly 1,000,000 clones, about 80% of which appear only once. Notes on this clone: Its antigen remains unidentified.

Every contributor of samples was a Caucasian grown-up residing in Nashville, Tennessee. The chain carries TRBV9 and TRBJ2-3, with no clear D. The sequence derives from a young man in good health. Some clones in this sample may be carry-over from other donors' samples. Sequenced material: memory CD4+ T cells from PBMCs. Regarding subset: CD45RA-negative fraction. In DNA, the CDR3 is TGTGCCAGCAGCGCCCCCGCGGCCTCTAGCACAGATACGCAGTATTTT. Translation gives CASSAPAASSTDTQYF.